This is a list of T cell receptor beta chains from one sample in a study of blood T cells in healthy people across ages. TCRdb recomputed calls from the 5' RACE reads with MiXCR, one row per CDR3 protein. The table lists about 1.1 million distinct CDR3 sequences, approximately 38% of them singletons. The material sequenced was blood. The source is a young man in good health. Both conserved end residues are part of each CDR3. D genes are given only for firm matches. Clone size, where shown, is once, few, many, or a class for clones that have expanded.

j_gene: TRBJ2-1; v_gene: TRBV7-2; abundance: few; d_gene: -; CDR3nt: TGTGCCAGCAGCTTAGAAGCGGCAGGGAGGAATGAGCAGTTCTTC; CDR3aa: CASSLEAAGRNEQFF
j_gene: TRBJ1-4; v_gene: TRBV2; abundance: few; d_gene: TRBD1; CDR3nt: TGTGCCAGCACCGAGGGACAGCATAATGAAAAACTGTTTTTT; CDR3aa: CASTEGQHNEKLFF
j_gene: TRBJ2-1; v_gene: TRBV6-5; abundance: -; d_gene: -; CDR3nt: TGTGCCAGCAGTTACGCCGGGTCTTCTCGGAATGAGCAGTTCTTC; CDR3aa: CASSYAGSSRNEQFF
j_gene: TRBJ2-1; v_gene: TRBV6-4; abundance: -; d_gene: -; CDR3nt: TGTGCCAGCAGTGAAAGGTCCCACAATGAGCAGTTCTTC; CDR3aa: CASSERSHNEQFF
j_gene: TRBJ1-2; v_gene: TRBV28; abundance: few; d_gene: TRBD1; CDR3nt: TGTGCCAGTTGGGACAGGCCGACGGGATACACCTTC; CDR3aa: CASWDRPTGYTF
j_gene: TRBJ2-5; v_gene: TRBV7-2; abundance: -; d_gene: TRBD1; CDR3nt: TGTGCCAGCAGCGAAACAGGGGGCTTTCAGAATGAGCAGTACTTC; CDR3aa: CASSETGGFQNEQYF
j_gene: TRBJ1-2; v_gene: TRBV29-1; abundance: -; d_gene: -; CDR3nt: TGCAGCGTTCGTTCAGGGGAGAATGGCTACACCTTC; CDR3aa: CSVRSGENGYTF
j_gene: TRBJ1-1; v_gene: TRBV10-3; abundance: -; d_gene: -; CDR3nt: TGTGCCGTCAGTGGTGGGCCAGCGATGAACACTGAAGCTTTCTTT; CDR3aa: CAVSGGPAMNTEAFF
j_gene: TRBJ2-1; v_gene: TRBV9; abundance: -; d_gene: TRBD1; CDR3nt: TGTGCCAGCAGCGAAGGGGACAGGGGGCCGGATGAGCAGTTCTTC; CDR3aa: CASSEGDRGPDEQFF
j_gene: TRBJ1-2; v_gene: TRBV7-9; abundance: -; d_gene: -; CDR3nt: TGTGCCAGCAGCTTCAGGAGGCATAACTATGGCTACACCTTC; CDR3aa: CASSFRRHNYGYTF
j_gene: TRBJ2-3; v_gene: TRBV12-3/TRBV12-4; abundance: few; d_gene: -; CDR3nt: TGTGCCAGCAGTTTAGGGAGGACAGGCACAGATACGCAGTATTTT; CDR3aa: CASSLGRTGTDTQYF
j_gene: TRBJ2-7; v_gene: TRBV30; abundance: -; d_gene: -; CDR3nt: TGTGCCTGGAGTGTACGTTACAGCTCCTACGAGCAGTACTTC; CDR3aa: CAWSVRYSSYEQYF
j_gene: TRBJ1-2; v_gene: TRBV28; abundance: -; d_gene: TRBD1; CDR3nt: TGTGCCAGCAGTTCGACCTACAGGGGGAATGGCTACACCTTC; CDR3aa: CASSSTYRGNGYTF
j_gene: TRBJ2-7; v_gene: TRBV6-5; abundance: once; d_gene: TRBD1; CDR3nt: TGTGCCAGCACCAATCTGGACAGGGGCGACTACGAGCAGTACTTC; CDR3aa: CASTNLDRGDYEQYF
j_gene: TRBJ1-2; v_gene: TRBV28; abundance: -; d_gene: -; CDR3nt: TGTGCCAGTTTACTGGACAGCGGCTATGGCTACACCTTC; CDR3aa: CASLLDSGYGYTF
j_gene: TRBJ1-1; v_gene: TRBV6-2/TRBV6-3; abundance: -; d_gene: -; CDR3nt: TGTGCTAGCGGACTCAGGAGGTACACTGAAGCTTTCTTT; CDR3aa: CASGLRRYTEAFF
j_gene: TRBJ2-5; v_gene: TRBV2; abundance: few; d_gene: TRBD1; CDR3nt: TGTGCCAGCAGTTCGACAGGGTACTATCAAGAGACCCAGTACTTC; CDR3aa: CASSSTGYYQETQYF
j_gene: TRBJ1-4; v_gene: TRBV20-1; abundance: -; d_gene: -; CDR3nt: TGCAGTGCAGCGGACAGCTCAACTAATGAAAAACTGTTTTTT; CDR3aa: CSAADSSTNEKLFF
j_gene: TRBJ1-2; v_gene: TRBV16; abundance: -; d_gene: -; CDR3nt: TGTGCCAGCAGCCAATCCTCGGGCTATGGCTACACCTTC; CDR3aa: CASSQSSGYGYTF
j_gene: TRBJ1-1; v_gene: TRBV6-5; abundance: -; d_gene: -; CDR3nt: TGTGCCAGCAGTTGGCTGCCAGGGATGAACACTGAAGCTTTCTTT; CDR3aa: CASSWLPGMNTEAFF
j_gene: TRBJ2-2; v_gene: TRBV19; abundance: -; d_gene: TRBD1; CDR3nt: TGTGCCAGTAGTATTCGGACAGGGACAGCGAACACCGGGGAGCTGTTTTTT; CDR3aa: CASSIRTGTANTGELFF
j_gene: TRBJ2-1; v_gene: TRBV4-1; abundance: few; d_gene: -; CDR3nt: TGCGCCAGCAGCCAAGGTCAGGGACTCTATGAGCAGTTCTTC; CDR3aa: CASSQGQGLYEQFF
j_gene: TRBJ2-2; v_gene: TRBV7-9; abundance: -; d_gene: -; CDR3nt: TGTGCCAGCAGTCAAACAGGATACGCCGGGGAGCTGTTTTTT; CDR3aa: CASSQTGYAGELFF
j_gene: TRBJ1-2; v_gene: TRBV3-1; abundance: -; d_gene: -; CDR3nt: TGTGCCAGCAGCCAAGAAGACGGAACCGTTGGGGGCTACACCTTC; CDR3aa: CASSQEDGTVGGYTF
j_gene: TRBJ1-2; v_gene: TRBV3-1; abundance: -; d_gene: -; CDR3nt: TGTGCCAGCAGCCAAGGGATCGCCGGGAGCTATGGCTACACCTTC; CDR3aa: CASSQGIAGSYGYTF
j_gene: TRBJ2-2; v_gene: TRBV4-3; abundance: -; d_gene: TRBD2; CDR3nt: TGCGCCAGCAGCCGCGGACTAGCGGGGGTGAACACCGGGGAGCTGTTTTTT; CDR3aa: CASSRGLAGVNTGELFF
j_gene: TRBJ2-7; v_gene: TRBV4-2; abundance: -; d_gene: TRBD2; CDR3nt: TGTGCCAGCAGCCAAGATCGGGACTACAATGAGCAGTACTTC; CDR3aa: CASSQDRDYNEQYF
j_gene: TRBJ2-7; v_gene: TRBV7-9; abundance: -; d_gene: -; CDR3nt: TGTGCCAGCAGCTTCGGCGGAAACCCCTGCGAGCAGTACTTC; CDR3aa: CASSFGGNPCEQYF
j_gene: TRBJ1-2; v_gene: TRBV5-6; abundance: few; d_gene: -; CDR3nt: TGTGCCAGCAGCTTCATCTCCCCAACTAACTATGGCTACACCTTC; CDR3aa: CASSFISPTNYGYTF
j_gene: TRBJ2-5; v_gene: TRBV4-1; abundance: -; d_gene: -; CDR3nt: TGCGCCAGCAGCCAAATACTTAGGGAGACCCAGTACTTC; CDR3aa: CASSQILRETQYF
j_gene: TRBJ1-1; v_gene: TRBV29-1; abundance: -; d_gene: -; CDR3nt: TGCAGCGTGGGCAGGGTGGGAAACACTGAAGCTTTCTTT; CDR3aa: CSVGRVGNTEAFF
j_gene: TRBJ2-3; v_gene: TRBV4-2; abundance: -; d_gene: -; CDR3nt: TGTGCCAGTCAGGGTCCCTATACGCAGTATTTT; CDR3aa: CASQGPYTQYF
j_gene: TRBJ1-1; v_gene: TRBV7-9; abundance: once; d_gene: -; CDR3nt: TGTGCCAGCACCCAGACAGGACCATTGACTGAAGCTTTCTTT; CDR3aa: CASTQTGPLTEAFF
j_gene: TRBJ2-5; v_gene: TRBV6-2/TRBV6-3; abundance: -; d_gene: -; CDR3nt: TGTGCCAGCAGTTACAAGACCCGGGTCCCGAGCAATGAGCAGTACTTC; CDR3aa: CASSYKTRVPSNEQYF
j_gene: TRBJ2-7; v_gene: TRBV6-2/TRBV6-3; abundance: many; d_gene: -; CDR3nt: TGTGCCAGCAGTGGCGGAACCTACGAGCAGTACTTC; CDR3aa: CASSGGTYEQYF
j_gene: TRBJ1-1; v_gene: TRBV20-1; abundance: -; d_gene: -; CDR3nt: TGCAGTGCTAGAGCGTTAGGGGCCACTGAAGCTTTCTTT; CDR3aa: CSARALGATEAFF
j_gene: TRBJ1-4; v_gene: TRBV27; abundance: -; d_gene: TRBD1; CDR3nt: TGTGCCAGCAGGATACAGGGGGCTAACGAAAAACTGTTTTTT; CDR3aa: CASRIQGANEKLFF
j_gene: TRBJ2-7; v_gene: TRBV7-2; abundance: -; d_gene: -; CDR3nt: TGTGCCAGCAGCACCCCTTTACAGGGTGGAGGCTACAATGAGCAGTACTTC; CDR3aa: CASSTPLQGGGYNEQYF
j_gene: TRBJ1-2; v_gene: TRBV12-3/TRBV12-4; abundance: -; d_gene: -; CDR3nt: TGTGCCAGCAGTGTTAGGTCAGGGAACTATGGCTACACCTTC; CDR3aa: CASSVRSGNYGYTF
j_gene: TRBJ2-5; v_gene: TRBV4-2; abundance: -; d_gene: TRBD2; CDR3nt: TGTGCCAGCAGCCAAGATTCATTAGCGGGGCAAGAGACCCAGTACTTC; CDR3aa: CASSQDSLAGQETQYF
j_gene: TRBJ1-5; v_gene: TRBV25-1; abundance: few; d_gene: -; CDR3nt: TGTGCCAGCAGTGAGGGTACAGCTTATCAGCCCCAGCATTTT; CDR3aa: CASSEGTAYQPQHF
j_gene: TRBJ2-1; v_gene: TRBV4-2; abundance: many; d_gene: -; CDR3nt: TGTGCCAGCAGCCAAGATCAAAACAATGAGCAGTTCTTC; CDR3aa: CASSQDQNNEQFF
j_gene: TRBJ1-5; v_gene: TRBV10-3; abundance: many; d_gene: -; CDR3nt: TGTGCCATCAGCCCAACCAGCAATCAGCCCCAGCATTTT; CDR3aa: CAISPTSNQPQHF
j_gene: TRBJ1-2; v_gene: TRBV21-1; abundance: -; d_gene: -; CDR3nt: TGTGCCTGCAGAGCAAAGGCCCCTCGGGACTATGGCTACACCTTC; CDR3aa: CACRAKAPRDYGYTF
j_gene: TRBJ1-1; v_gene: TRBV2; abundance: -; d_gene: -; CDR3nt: TGTGCCAGCGGACGGTCGACTGAAGCTTTCTTT; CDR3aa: CASGRSTEAFF
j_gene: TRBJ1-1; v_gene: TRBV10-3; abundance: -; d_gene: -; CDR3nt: TGTGCCATCAGTGAGCCGGACGGGCCCTGGACTTTCTTT; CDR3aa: CAISEPDGPWTFF
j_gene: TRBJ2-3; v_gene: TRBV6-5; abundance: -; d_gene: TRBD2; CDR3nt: TGTGCCGGCCAAGCGGGGGCCGTCACAGATACGCAGTATTTT; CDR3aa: CAGQAGAVTDTQYF
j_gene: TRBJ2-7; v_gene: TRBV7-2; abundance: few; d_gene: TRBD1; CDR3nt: TGTGCCAGCAGTTTAAAGTTTGGGACAGGGTGGCACGAGCAGTACTTC; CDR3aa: CASSLKFGTGWHEQYF
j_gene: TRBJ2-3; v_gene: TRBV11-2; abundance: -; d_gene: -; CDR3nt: TGTGCCAGCAGCCATCGAACTGGGGATACGCAGTATTTT; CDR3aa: CASSHRTGDTQYF
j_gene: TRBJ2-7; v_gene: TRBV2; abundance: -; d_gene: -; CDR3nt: TGTGCCAGCAGTGAAGTATCAATTACCTACGAGCAGTACTTC; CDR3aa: CASSEVSITYEQYF
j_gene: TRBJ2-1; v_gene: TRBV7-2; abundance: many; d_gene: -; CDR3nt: TGTGCCAGCAGCTTACCGGGGGTCAATGAGCAGTTCTTC; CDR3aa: CASSLPGVNEQFF
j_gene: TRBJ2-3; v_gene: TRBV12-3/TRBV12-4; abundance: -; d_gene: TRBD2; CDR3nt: TGTGCCACAAGGGAGCGGGGAGCCAACACAGATACGCAGTATTTT; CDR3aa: CATRERGANTDTQYF
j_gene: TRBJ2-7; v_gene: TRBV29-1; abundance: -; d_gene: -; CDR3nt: TGCAGCGGCCTGGACCGCTTTAACGAGCAGTACTTC; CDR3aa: CSGLDRFNEQYF
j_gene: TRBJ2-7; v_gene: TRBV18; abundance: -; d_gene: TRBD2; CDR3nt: TGTGCCAGCTCACCAACTAGCGGGACGCACTACGAGCAGTACTTC; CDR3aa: CASSPTSGTHYEQYF
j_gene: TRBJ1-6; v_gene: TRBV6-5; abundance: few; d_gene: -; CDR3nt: TGTGCCAGCAGTTACTACGCAGGGGTCCTCAATTCACCCCTCCACTTT; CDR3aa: CASSYYAGVLNSPLHF
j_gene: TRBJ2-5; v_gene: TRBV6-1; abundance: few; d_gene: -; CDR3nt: TGTGCCAGCAGTGCACGGGGGGCCTTCGAGACCCAGTACTTC; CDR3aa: CASSARGAFETQYF
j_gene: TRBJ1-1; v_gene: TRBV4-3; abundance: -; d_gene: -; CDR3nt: TGCGCCAGCGCCCCAGGGATAGGATTGAACACTGAAGCTTTCTTT; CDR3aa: CASAPGIGLNTEAFF
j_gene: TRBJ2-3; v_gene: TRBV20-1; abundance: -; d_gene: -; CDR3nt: TGCAGTGCTAGTTCCAGGGTATTGAGCACAGATACGCAGTATTTT; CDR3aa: CSASSRVLSTDTQYF